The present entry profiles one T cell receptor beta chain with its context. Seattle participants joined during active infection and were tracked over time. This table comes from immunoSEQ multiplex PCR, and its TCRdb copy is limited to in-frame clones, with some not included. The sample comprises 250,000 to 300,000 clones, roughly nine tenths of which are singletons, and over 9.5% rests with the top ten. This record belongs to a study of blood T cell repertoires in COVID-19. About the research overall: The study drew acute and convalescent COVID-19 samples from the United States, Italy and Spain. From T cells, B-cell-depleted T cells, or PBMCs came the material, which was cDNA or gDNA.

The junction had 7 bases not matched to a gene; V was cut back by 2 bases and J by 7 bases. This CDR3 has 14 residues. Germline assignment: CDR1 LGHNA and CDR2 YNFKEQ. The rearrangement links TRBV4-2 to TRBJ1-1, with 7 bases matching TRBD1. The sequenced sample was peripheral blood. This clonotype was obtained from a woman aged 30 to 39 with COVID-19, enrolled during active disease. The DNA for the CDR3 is TGTGCCAGCAGCCAACTATTACAGGGGCTTGAAGCTTTCTTT. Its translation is CASSQLLQGLEAFF.